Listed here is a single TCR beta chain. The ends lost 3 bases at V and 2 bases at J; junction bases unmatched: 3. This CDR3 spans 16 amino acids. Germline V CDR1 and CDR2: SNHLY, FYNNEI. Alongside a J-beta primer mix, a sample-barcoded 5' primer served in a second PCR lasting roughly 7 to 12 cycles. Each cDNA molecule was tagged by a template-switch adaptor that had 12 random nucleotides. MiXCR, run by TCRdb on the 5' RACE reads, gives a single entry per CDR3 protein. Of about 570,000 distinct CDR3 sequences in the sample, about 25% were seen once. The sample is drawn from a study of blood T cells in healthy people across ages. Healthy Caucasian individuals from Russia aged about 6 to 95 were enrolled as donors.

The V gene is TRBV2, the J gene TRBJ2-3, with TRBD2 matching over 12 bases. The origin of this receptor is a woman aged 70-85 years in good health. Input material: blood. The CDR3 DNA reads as TGTGCCAGCAGTGATCGACTAGCGGGGGACACAGATACGCAGTATTTT. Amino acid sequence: CASSDRLAGDTDTQYF.